The clone carrying this T cell receptor (beta chain) was detected many times. Its antigen is unknown. The read ends 3 residues before the CDR3 terminus; that terminus is restored from the germline J gene. This record comes from a study of T cell clonality in common variable immunodeficiency. Study-wide points: CVID patient heterogeneity limited repertoire-clinical complication correlations. TCRbeta clonality was increased in CVID versus healthy controls. In common variable immunodeficiency, TCR beta chains reportedly carried fewer deletions and N-nucleotide insertions.

CDR1 and CDR2 from the germline V gene are SEHNR and FQNEAQ (reference sequence). The CDR3 consists of 15 residues. The V segment lost 1 base and the J segment 5 bases; nucleotides outside the gene matches: 4. Heparinized whole blood, roughly 5 to 8 ml, came from each donor. Generated by immunoSEQ multiplex PCR, the TCRdb table keeps only in-frame clones and is missing some. The sample is made up of 15,000 to 20,000 clones, none counted only once. The rearrangement links TRBV7-9 to TRBJ2-5; 10 bases match TRBD1. The sequenced sample was peripheral blood mononuclear cells. This TCR derives from a human donor with common variable immunodeficiency. Incomplete CDR3 DNA: TGTGCCAGCAGCTTAGGACAGGGGGCGCGGGAGACC. Its translation: CASSLGQGARET. The complete CDR3 reads CASSLGQGARETQYF.